Listed below are T cell receptor beta chains from one sample, sequenced in a study of beta chain features in type 1 diabetes. TCRdb's table, derived via immunoSEQ multiplex PCR, lists solely in-frame clones and lacks some. The sample contains approximately 280,000 clones, around 16% of which appear only once. Sequencing was performed on naive CD4+ T cells from blood. These TCRs come from a man younger than 30 with type 1 diabetes. Each CDR3 is given without its conserved first and last residue. Fields, in order: V gene, J gene, clone size, D gene, CDR3 protein. The D gene is left open where the match is weak. The size entry is marked missing in some rows and otherwise reads once, few, many or a size class.

TRBV28	TRBJ2-2	NA	TRBD2	ASSLSSGTGELF
TRBV27	TRBJ2-7	few	NA	ASGKPSQGKISYEQY
TRBV4-3	TRBJ1-6	NA	NA	ASSQGGPNSPLH
TRBV9	TRBJ2-7	NA	NA	ASSVDPEPYEQY
TRBV29-1	TRBJ2-1	few	NA	SVERGSSYNEQF
TRBV28	TRBJ2-5	few	TRBD1	ASSRTGDLETQY
TRBV6-5	TRBJ2-7	NA	NA	ASSYRAGRNEQY
TRBV28	TRBJ1-1	NA	NA	ASSLGSASNTEAF
TRBV19	TRBJ2-7	few	TRBD1	ASKDRDNEQY
TRBV18	TRBJ2-5	NA	NA	ASSPAGPQETQY
TRBV9	TRBJ1-4	NA	NA	ASSVASATNEKLF
TRBV5-6	TRBJ1-6	NA	NA	ASSLEAVYNSPLH
TRBV19	TRBJ2-7	NA	TRBD2	ASSIDAGGSEQY
TRBV5-1	TRBJ2-2	few	NA	ASSLAGTNTGELF
TRBV4-1	TRBJ2-5	few	NA	ASSQRAPLVGAGETQY
TRBV13	TRBJ2-7	few	TRBD2	ASSPSGLAGTYEQY
TRBV29-1	TRBJ2-3	few	TRBD2	SVGGVAGGRDTQY
TRBV7-7	TRBJ2-5	NA	NA	ASSSLDGIGDQY
TRBV5-4	TRBJ2-5	NA	NA	ASSLSVWGVGKTQY
TRBV29-1	TRBJ2-7	few	TRBD2	SVVGLAAYEQY
TRBV18	TRBJ2-7	few	TRBD2	ASSDSSGGIDEQY
TRBV30	TRBJ2-1	few	TRBD2	AWSVRTSGRGEQF
TRBV7-8	TRBJ1-2	NA	NA	ASSLSVARSYGYT
TRBV6-1	TRBJ2-1	NA	TRBD2	ASSRASGRYDEQF
TRBV29-1	TRBJ2-1	NA	NA	SVLRRANEQF
TRBV19	TRBJ2-1	few	TRBD2	ASSIASGAYNEQF
TRBV28	TRBJ1-1	NA	NA	ASSLGRPNTEAF
TRBV7-2	TRBJ2-1	NA	NA	ASSFPGTYNEQF
TRBV29-1	TRBJ2-1	few	NA	SVEGSRGKSYNEQF
TRBV7-8	TRBJ2-7	few	NA	ASSLIQGDEQY